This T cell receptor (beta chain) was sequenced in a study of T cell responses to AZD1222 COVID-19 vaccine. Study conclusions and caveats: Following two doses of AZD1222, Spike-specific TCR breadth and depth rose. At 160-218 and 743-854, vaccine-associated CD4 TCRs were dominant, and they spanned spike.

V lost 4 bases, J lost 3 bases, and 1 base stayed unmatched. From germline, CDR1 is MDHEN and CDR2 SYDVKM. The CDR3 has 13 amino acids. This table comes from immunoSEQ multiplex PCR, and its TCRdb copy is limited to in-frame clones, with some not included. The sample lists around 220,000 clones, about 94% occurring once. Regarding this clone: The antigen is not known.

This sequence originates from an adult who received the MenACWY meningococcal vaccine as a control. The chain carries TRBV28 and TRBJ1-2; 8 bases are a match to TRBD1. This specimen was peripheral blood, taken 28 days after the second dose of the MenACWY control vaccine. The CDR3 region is CASSSGQDYGYTF. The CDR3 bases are TGTGCCAGCAGTTCGGGACAGGACTATGGCTACACCTTC.